These 27 T cell receptor beta chains were sequenced from one sample in a study of blood T cell repertoires in COVID-19. This table comes from immunoSEQ multiplex PCR, and its TCRdb copy is limited to in-frame clones, with some not included. This repertoire shows 200,000 to 250,000 clones, about 90% found once; its top ten account for 3% to 3.5%. Sequenced input: peripheral blood. These receptors were taken from a woman aged 25 to 45 who had recovered from COVID-19.

The V and J genes are TRBV5-5 and TRBJ2-1; a weak D match, TRBD1 (6 bases). The germline V gene encodes CDR1 SGHKS and CDR2 YYEKEE (reference sequence). The CDR3 is 15 amino acids. The V end was cut by 4 bases, the J end by 4 bases, with 15 bases between. DNA for the CDR3: TGTGCCAGCAGCGCCACCGGGACATTTTACAATGAGCAGTTCTTC. Its translation: CASSATGTFYNEQFF.

The rearrangement links TRBV29-1 to TRBJ1-1; D is perhaps TRBD1 (5 bases). Looked up from germline, CDR1 is SQVTM and CDR2 is ANQGSEA. The CDR3 spans 11 residues. With 5 bases removed from V and 5 bases from J, the gap between germline ends came to 9 bases. Here the CDR3 DNA reads TGCAGCGTTAGGGGTTGGACTGAAGCTTTCTTT. Its protein product is CSVRGWTEAFF.

The chain employs TRBV4-1 and TRBJ1-5; 9 nucleotides align to TRBD1. The CDR3 length is 15 residues. CDR1 is MGHRA, CDR2 YSYEKL, per germline. J gave up 4 bases and V 4 bases, and 5 bases lay outside the gene matches. Here the CDR3 reads CASSLGQGWNQPQHF. The CDR3 nucleotides are TGCGCCAGCAGCCTAGGACAGGGGTGGAATCAGCCCCAGCATTTT.

The V and J genes are TRBV12-3 or TRBV12-4 and TRBJ1-2, with D unresolved. The CDR3 consists of 13 residues. The germline V and J ends were trimmed by 6 bases and 5 bases, with 13 bases remaining between them. The chain's CDR3 is CASSKLLGYGYTF. The CDR3 nucleotides read TGTGCCAGCAGCAAACTACTGGGTTATGGCTACACCTTC.

This clone was picked up a small number of times. Here the CDR3 DNA reads TGTGCCAGCAGCTTAACGGACTACCAAGAGACCCAGTACTTC. It specifies CASSLTDYQETQYF. This chain links TRBV7-9 with TRBJ2-5, with D possibly matching TRBD2 (5 bases). V was shortened by 2 bases and J by 0 bases, with 7 bases between the two germline ends. The CDR3 totals 14 residues. Germline V gene sequence: CDR1 SEHNR, CDR2 FQNEAQ (reference sequence).

This clone has just one count. The rearrangement uses TRBV6-5 and TRBJ1-4, with D perhaps TRBD1 (5 bases). The V end was cut by 6 bases, the J end by 6 bases, with 14 bases between. CDR3 size: 14 residues. Germline V gives CDR1 MNHEY, CDR2 SVGAGI. The CDR3 DNA sequence: TGTGCCAGCAGCTCGGGGGGAGTTGATGAAAAACTGTTTTTT. It is translated as CASSSGGVDEKLFF.

This chain connects TRBV7-9 to TRBJ1-1; the D is unclear. V gave up 6 bases and J gave up 5 bases, with 19 bases separating them. CDR1 and CDR2 (germline): SEHNR, FQNEAQ (reference sequence). The CDR3 runs to 15 residues. CDR3 in DNA: TGTGCCAGCAGTCCGAAGGTCCGCACGGGGACTGAAGCTTTCTTT. The encoded protein is CASSPKVRTGTEAFF.

The chain recombines TRBV2 with TRBJ2-7; 7 bases match TRBD1. This CDR3 is 16 amino acids long. J gave up 2 bases and V 3 bases, and 10 bases lay outside the gene matches. Germline V gene sequence: CDR1 SNHLY, CDR2 FYNNEI. CDR3 sequence: CASSDLSTGTTYEQYF. CDR3 bases: TGTGCCAGCAGTGACCTTTCGACAGGGACCACCTACGAGCAGTACTTC.

The genes are TRBV2 and TRBJ1-1; 7 nucleotides line up with TRBD1. Germline trimming cut 4 bases from V and 5 bases from J; bases unmatched to any gene: 4. Germline CDR1 and CDR2: SNHLY and FYNNEI. This CDR3 has 13 amino acids. The CDR3 DNA reads as TGTGCCAGCAGTGGGGACAGTGGGACTGAAGCTTTCTTT. The encoded protein is CASSGDSGTEAFF.

The chain is built from TRBV7-9 and TRBJ1-3; D is unresolved. Trimming cost V 8 bases and J 4 bases, with 12 bases left between them. The CDR3 runs to 13 residues. Per the germline V gene, CDR1 is SEHNR and CDR2 is FQNEAQ (reference sequence). The CDR3 reads CASPGGPGNTIYF. In DNA, the CDR3 is TGTGCCAGCCCCGGCGGGCCCGGAAACACCATATATTTT.

CDR3 DNA sequence: TGTGCCAGCAGTTACGAGGGACACTACGAGCAGTACTTC. Translating gives CASSYEGHYEQYF. This chain uses TRBV6-6 with TRBJ2-7; D possibly corresponds to TRBD1 (6 bases). The germline V and J ends were trimmed by 2 bases and 3 bases, with 8 bases remaining between them. The germline gives CDR1 MNHNY, CDR2 SVGAGI (reference sequence). CDR3 length: 13 residues.

The chain links TRBV5-4 to TRBJ1-6; 10 bases map to TRBD1. V shed 0 bases, J shed 6 bases, and the junction held 6 bases outside the gene matches. Germline CDR1 SGHNT, CDR2 YYREEE (reference sequence). The CDR3 spans 17 residues. CDR3 protein: CASSLGGTGAINSPLHF. The CDR3 region has the DNA TGTGCCAGCAGCTTGGGTGGGACAGGGGCAATTAATTCACCCCTCCACTTT.

The chain is built from TRBV4-1 and TRBJ2-7; 8 bases line up with TRBD2. The ends lost 0 bases at V and 2 bases at J; junction bases unmatched: 6. Germline V CDR1 and CDR2: MGHRA, YSYEKL. There are 16 residues in the CDR3. The DNA for the CDR3 is TGCGCCAGCAGCCAAGATAGGCTAGCGGGCACCTACGAGCAGTACTTC. Translated, it gives CASSQDRLAGTYEQYF.

This clone has a single count. The chain links TRBV10-3 to TRBJ1-3; no clear D. Trimming took 2 bases from V and 9 from J, leaving 8 bases between them. Germline assignment: CDR1 ENHRY and CDR2 SYGVKD. The CDR3 runs 12 residues. The CDR3 protein is CAISEVDGTIYF. The CDR3 DNA reads as TGTGCCATCAGTGAGGTAGATGGCACCATATATTTT.

V usage is TRBV11-2 and J usage is TRBJ1-2; the D gene is possibly TRBD1 (5 bases). This CDR3 spans 14 amino acids. V dropped 5 bases and J dropped 4 bases, with 14 bases sitting between them. Germline V gene lookup returns CDR1 SGHAT and CDR2 FQNNGV. As DNA, the CDR3 is TGTGCCAGCAGCACGGCCTCAGACAGCTATGGCTACACCTTC. As protein: CASSTASDSYGYTF. Full variable domain (missing parts from reference TRBV11-2 and TRBJ1-2): EAGVAQSPRYKIIEKRQSVAFWCNPISGHATLYWYQQILGQGPKLLIQFQNNGVVDDSQLPKDRFSAERLKGVDSTLKIQPAKLEDSAVYLCASSTASDSYGYTFGSGTRLTVV.

This chain uses TRBV3-1 (or the pseudogene TRBV3-2) with TRBJ2-5, with 12 bases that match TRBD2. The J segment lost 5 bases and the V segment lost 4 bases, leaving 8 bases of the junction unmatched. The CDR3 has 16 amino acids. The V gene's germline CDR1 is LGHDT and CDR2 YNNKEL (reference sequence). The CDR3 DNA reads as TGTGCCAGCAGCCGAGGACTAGCGGGGACCCTCGAGACCCAGTACTTC. It encodes CASSRGLAGTLETQYF.

The table lists this clone with a count of one. The chain uses TRBV7-8 and TRBJ2-1, with 13 nucleotides matching TRBD2. This CDR3 contains 16 residues. The J segment lost 6 bases and the V segment lost 1 base, leaving 3 bases of the junction unmatched. Germline V lookup: CDR1 SGHVS, CDR2 FQNEAQ. CDR3 protein: CASSLELAGGRNEQFF. Written as DNA, the CDR3 is TGTGCCAGCAGCTTAGAACTAGCGGGGGGGCGCAATGAGCAGTTCTTC.

The CDR3: CASSHSLLRVGRTEAFF. CDR3 coding DNA: TGTGCCAGCAGCCACTCCTTACTCAGAGTCGGGAGGACTGAAGCTTTCTTT. The chain carries TRBV7-2 and TRBJ1-1, with unresolved D. V was shortened by 5 bases and J by 5 bases, with 24 bases between the two germline ends. Germline V gene sequence: CDR1 SGHTA, CDR2 FQGNSA. The CDR3 is 17 residues long.

The CDR3 loop is CASSQEKLVGEQFF. The CDR3 coding sequence is TGCGCCAGCAGCCAAGAAAAACTAGTGGGTGAGCAGTTCTTC. The chain recombines TRBV4-1 with TRBJ2-1, with D perhaps matching TRBD2 (5 bases). Trimming removed 0 bases from V and 9 bases from J, with 12 bases in between. Germline V lookup: CDR1 MGHRA, CDR2 YSYEKL. This CDR3 is 14 amino acids long.

V is TRBV29-1 and J is TRBJ2-3, with TRBD2 matching over 13 bases. The junction had 9 bases not matched to a gene; V was cut back by 4 bases and J by 5 bases. CDR3 size: 16 residues. Germline assignment: CDR1 SQVTM and CDR2 ANQGSEA. The CDR3 loop reads CSVAPRLAGGLDTQYF. The CDR3 DNA follows: TGCAGCGTTGCCCCCCGACTAGCGGGGGGCCTAGATACGCAGTATTTT.

V usage is TRBV27 and J usage is TRBJ2-5, with 16 bases aligning to TRBD2. Germline V gene data show CDR1 as MNHEY and CDR2 as SMNVEV (reference sequence). J lost 0 bases, V lost 6 bases, and 7 bases had no gene match. This CDR3 has 18 amino acids. Written as DNA, the CDR3 is TGTGCCAGCAGCCCCGGGACTAGCGGGGGGGAATACCAAGAGACCCAGTACTTC. This translates into CASSPGTSGGEYQETQYF.

The V gene is TRBV7-2, the J gene TRBJ2-7, with D perhaps matching TRBD2 (7 bases). The germline V gene encodes CDR1 SGHTA and CDR2 FQGNSA. This CDR3 region has 15 residues. Trimming cost V 5 bases and J 11 bases, with 25 bases left between them. CDR3 nucleotide sequence: TGTGCCAGCAGCAGATTTGGGGGGGCCGGTCGAATCGAGTACTTC. Protein sequence: CASSRFGGAGRIEYF. Variable domain in full (rest from reference TRBV7-2 and TRBJ2-7): GAGVSQSPSNKVTEKGKDVELRCDPISGHTALYWYRQSLGQGLEFLIYFQGNSAPDKSGLPSDRFSAERTGGSVSTLTIQRTQQEDSAVYLCASSRFGGAGRIEYFGPGTRLTVT.

This clone was counted once. The chain combines TRBV2 with TRBJ2-7; 7 bases line up with TRBD1. CDR3 length: 16 amino acids. Germline CDR1 is SNHLY and CDR2 is FYNNEI. V gave up 7 bases and J gave up 0 bases; unmatched junction bases: 12. The CDR3 spells CASTDEQGRPSYEQYF. CDR3 coding DNA: TGTGCCAGCACCGATGAACAGGGGCGCCCCTCCTACGAGCAGTACTTC.

The chain is built from TRBV11-3 and TRBJ2-3, with TRBD2 identical over 11 bases. The V and J ends lost 5 bases and 6 bases, in that order; junction bases with no gene match: 1. The V gene's germline CDR1 is SGHNT and CDR2 YENEEA. This CDR3 is 13 amino acids long. The CDR3 bases are TGTGCCAGCAGCCGGACTAGCGGGGATACGCAGTATTTT. Amino acids: CASSRTSGDTQYF.

CDR3 sequence: CASSLAGTGGGYTF. CDR3 DNA sequence: TGCGCCAGCAGCTTGGCGGGGACAGGGGGTGGCTACACCTTC. The chain employs TRBV5-1 and TRBJ1-2; 11 bases are a match to TRBD1. Germline trimming cut 0 bases from V and 7 bases from J; bases unmatched to any gene: 2. Germline loops: CDR1 SGHRS, CDR2 YFSETQ. The CDR3 is 14 residues long.

CDR3 in DNA: TGCGCCAGCAGCCCCAGGACCCCGGGGGATTCACCCCTCCACTTT. The encoded protein is CASSPRTPGDSPLHF. The chain recombines TRBV5-1 with TRBJ1-6; possible D gene TRBD1, 5 bases. Germline V gene data show CDR1 as SGHRS and CDR2 as YFSETQ. CDR3 length equals 15 residues. V was pared by 4 bases and J by 8 bases, with 16 bases between.

This chain links TRBV11-2 with TRBJ2-5, with TRBD2 matching 7 bases. In germline, CDR1 is SGHAT, CDR2 FQNNGV. The CDR3 is 16 residues long. The trim removed 0 bases at V and 2 bases at J, leaving 6 bases unmatched. The CDR3 nucleotides are TGTGCCAGCAGCTTAGATAGGGCTAGCGGACAAGAGACCCAGTACTTC. Translated, it gives CASSLDRASGQETQYF.